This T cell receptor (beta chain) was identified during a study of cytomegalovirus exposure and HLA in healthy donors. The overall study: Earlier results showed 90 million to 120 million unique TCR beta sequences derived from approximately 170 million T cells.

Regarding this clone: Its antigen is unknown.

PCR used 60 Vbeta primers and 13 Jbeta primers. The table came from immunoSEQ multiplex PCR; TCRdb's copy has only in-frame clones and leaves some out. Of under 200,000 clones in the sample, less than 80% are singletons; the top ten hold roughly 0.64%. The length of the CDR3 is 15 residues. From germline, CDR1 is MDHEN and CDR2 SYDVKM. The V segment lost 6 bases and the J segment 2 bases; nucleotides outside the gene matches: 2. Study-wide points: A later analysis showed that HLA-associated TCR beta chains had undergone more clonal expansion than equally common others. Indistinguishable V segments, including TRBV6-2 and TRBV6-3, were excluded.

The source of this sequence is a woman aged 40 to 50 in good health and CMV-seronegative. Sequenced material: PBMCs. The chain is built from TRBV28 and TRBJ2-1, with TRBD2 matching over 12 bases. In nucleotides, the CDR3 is TGTGCCAGCAGCCCTAGCGGGAGGGCCTACAATGAGCAGTTCTTC. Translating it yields CASSPSGRAYNEQFF.